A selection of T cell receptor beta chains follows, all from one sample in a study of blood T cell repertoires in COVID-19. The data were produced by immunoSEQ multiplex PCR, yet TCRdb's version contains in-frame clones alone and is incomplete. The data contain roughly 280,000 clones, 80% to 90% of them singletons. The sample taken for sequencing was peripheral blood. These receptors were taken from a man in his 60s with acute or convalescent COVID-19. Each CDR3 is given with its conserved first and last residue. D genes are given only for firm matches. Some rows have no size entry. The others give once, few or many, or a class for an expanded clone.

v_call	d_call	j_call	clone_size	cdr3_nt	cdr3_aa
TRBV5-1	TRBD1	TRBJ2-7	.	TGCGCCAGCAGCTTGGGGACAGGCACCTACGAGCAGTACTTC	CASSLGTGTYEQYF
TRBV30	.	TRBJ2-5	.	TGTGCCTGGAGTAGGAGGGTTGGGGAGACCCAGTACTTC	CAWSRRVGETQYF
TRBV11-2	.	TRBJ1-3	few	TGTGCCAGCAGCTTAGGCAGCCGCGGGGCGGGAAACACCATATATTTT	CASSLGSRGAGNTIYF
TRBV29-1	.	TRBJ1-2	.	TGCAGCGTTGAAGCCGGTTCCTATGGCTACACCTTC	CSVEAGSYGYTF
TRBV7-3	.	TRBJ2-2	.	TGTGCCAGCAGCCCCGGGAGACGTACCGGGGAGCTGTTTTTT	CASSPGRRTGELFF
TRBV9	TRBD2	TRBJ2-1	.	TGTGCCAGCAGCTACGGCTCGACTAGCGGGGGGAGTGAGCAGTTCTTC	CASSYGSTSGGSEQFF
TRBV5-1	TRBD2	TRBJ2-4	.	TGCGCCAGCAGCTTGGACAGCGGGGGTAAACGCATTCAGTACTTC	CASSLDSGGKRIQYF
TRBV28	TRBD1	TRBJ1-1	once	TGTGCCAGCAGTTCCCCGGAGGGGGCGGGTGAAGCTTTCTTT	CASSSPEGAGEAFF
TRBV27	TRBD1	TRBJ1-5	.	TGTGCCAGCAGTTTAGGGGCGACAGGGGACCAGCCCCAGCATTTT	CASSLGATGDQPQHF
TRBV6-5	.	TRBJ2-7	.	TGTGCCAGCAGAATAGGGGGCTCCTACGAGCAGTACTTC	CASRIGGSYEQYF
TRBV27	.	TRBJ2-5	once	TGTGCCAGCAGTTTCCGGTTACAAGAGACCCAGTACTTC	CASSFRLQETQYF
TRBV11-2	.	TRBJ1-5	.	TGTGCCAGCAGCCACAAATTGACAGGAGGCAATCAGCCCCAGCATTTT	CASSHKLTGGNQPQHF
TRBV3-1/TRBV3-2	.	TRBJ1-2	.	TGTGCCAGCAGCTGGCTTAGGGGAGGCTACACCTTC	CASSWLRGGYTF
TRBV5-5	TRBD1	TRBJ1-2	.	TGTGCCAGCAGCTGGGACAGGGAATTTGGCTACACCTTC	CASSWDREFGYTF
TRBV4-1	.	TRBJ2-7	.	TGCGCCAGCAGCAGTCGTGATAGCCCTTACTACGAGCAGTACTTC	CASSSRDSPYYEQYF
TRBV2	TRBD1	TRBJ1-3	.	TGTGCCAGCAGGCAACAGGGGACATCTGGAAACACCATATATTTT	CASRQQGTSGNTIYF
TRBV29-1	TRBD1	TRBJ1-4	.	TGCAGCGTTGAACGACAGGGGGACGAAAAACTGTTTTTT	CSVERQGDEKLFF